The 21 T cell receptor beta chains given below trace back to one sample, sequenced in a study of cytomegalovirus exposure and HLA in healthy donors (dated by TCRdb to 2015 to 2018). The library was made by the immunoSEQ multiplex PCR assay. The multiplex PCR relied on a mix of 60 forward primers for TCR Vbeta segments and 13 reverse primers for TCR Jbeta segments. TCRdb took this table from immuneACCESS and kept in-frame rearrangements with V and J called. Such tables lack part of the clones; where checked against another copy, unresolved V genes explain under half of the gap, and the rest is unexplained. The sample has some 200,000 clones on record, approximately 80% of them singletons. In total, the top ten clones hold approximately 2.6% of the sample. The sample was PBMCs. Receptors were obtained from a female donor in good health and CMV-seronegative.

The chain links TRBV19 to TRBJ2-3; TRBD2 is a possible D gene (6 bases). The germline V gene encodes CDR1 LNHDA and CDR2 SQIVND (reference sequence). The CDR3 contains 15 residues. The germline V and J ends were trimmed by 3 bases and 2 bases, with 12 bases remaining between them. The CDR3 loop is CASSMEGHPTDTQYF. The CDR3 DNA sequence: TGTGCCAGTAGTATGGAGGGTCACCCCACAGATACGCAGTATTTT.

This clone was detected a few times. As DNA, the CDR3 is TGTGCCAGCAGCTCACATAGCGGGAACACAGATACGCAGTATTTT. It codes for CASSSHSGNTDTQYF. The V call is TRBV9, the J call TRBJ2-3; 8 nucleotides agree with TRBD2. CDR3 size: 15 residues. Germline V gene data show CDR1 as SGDLS and CDR2 as YYNGEE. V shed 4 bases and J 2 bases; nucleotides not matched to a gene: 6.

This clone has more than one count but fewer than ten. The rearrangement uses TRBV7-9 and TRBJ2-1, with D uncertain. The CDR3 length is 12 residues. V was shortened by 5 bases and J by 9 bases, with 11 bases between the two germline ends. Germline CDR1 reads SEHNR; CDR2 reads FQNEAQ (reference sequence). The CDR3 DNA reads as TGTGCCAGCAGCCTTAGAGCCTCTGAGCAGTTCTTC. This gives the protein CASSLRASEQFF.

The rearrangement joins TRBV27 to TRBJ1-2, with TRBD1 as a possible D gene (5 bases). Trimming shortened V by 1 base and J by 7 bases, and 10 bases separated the two germline ends. In germline, CDR1 is MNHEY, CDR2 SMNVEV (reference sequence). The CDR3 has 13 amino acids. The DNA of the CDR3 is TGTGCCAGCAGTTTATGGGGGAGGGGTGGCTACACCTTC. This codes for CASSLWGRGGYTF.

The V and J genes are TRBV5-1 and TRBJ1-2; 7 bases map to TRBD1. Germline CDR1 is SGHRS and CDR2 is YFSETQ. J lost 2 bases, V lost 3 bases, and 7 bases had no gene match. The CDR3 totals 15 residues. In DNA form, the CDR3 reads TGCGCCAGCAGCTGGGGACAGCGGGAGAACTATGGCTACACCTTC. It is translated as CASSWGQRENYGYTF.

The chain combines TRBV6-1 with TRBJ2-5; no reliable D call. There are 12 residues in the CDR3. CDR1 MNHNS and CDR2 SASEGT come from the germline V gene. V was cut by 5 bases and J by 2 bases, with 6 bases left in between. CDR3 sequence (DNA): TGTGCCAGCAGTCGACTGCAAGAGACCCAGTACTTC. As protein: CASSRLQETQYF.

Concerning this clone: An end of the junction differs from the germline gene, which may be a read error. The V call is TRBV4-3, the J call TRBJ1-6, with 7 bases fitting TRBD1. Germline V gene data show CDR1 as LGHNA and CDR2 as YSLEER. This CDR3 is 16 amino acids long. The CDR3 coding sequence is TGCGCCAGCAGCCAAGGAGGGGGCTCCTATAATTCACCCCCCCACTTT. Its translation is CASSQGGGSYNSPPHF.

There are a few counts of this clone. V is TRBV27 and J is TRBJ1-2, with 8 bases aligning to TRBD1. Germline CDR1 and CDR2: MNHEY and SMNVEV (reference sequence). V trimming: 3 bases; J trimming: 4 bases; junction bases outside the gene matches: 4. The CDR3 is 14 residues long. CDR3 amino acids: CASSFDRGSYGYTF. For the CDR3, the DNA is TGTGCCAGCAGTTTTGACAGGGGATCCTATGGCTACACCTTC.

In its sample, this clone was seen a few times. CDR3 sequence reads: CASSLSPPVYNEQFF. DNA of the CDR3: TGTGCCAGCAGTTTATCTCCTCCTGTGTACAATGAGCAGTTCTTC. The gene calls are TRBV27 and TRBJ2-1; no clear D. Trimming removed 0 bases at V and 4 bases at J, with 10 bases between. CDR1 is MNHEY, CDR2 SMNVEV, per germline (reference sequence). The CDR3 covers 15 residues.

The chain has TRBV29-1 and TRBJ2-3, with 9 bases lining up with TRBD2. The CDR3 contains 16 residues. Looked up from germline, CDR1 is SQVTM and CDR2 is ANQGSEA. V shed 4 bases and J 0 bases; nucleotides not matched to a gene: 8. CDR3 sequence (DNA): TGCAGCGTTGCCGGGACTAGCAGAACTAGCACAGATACGCAGTATTTT. Amino acids: CSVAGTSRTSTDTQYF.

The J gene is TRBJ2-3, the V gene TRBV7-2; D might be TRBD1 (5 bases). Trimming removed 5 bases at V and 0 bases at J, with 12 bases between. Germline V gene sequence: CDR1 SGHTA, CDR2 FQGNSA. The CDR3 covers 15 residues. In DNA form, the CDR3 reads TGTGCCAGCAGCCATCGGACACCTAGCACAGATACGCAGTATTTT. It is translated as CASSHRTPSTDTQYF.

The genes are TRBV5-1 and TRBJ2-5; 8 bases agree with TRBD1. Unmatched junction bases numbered 9, after V lost 6 bases and J lost 2 bases. In germline, CDR1 is SGHRS, CDR2 YFSETQ. There are 15 residues in the CDR3. The CDR3 sequence is CASTNPGTGQETQYF. In DNA, the CDR3 is TGCGCCAGCACCAACCCTGGGACAGGACAAGAGACCCAGTACTTC.

J is TRBJ2-3 and V is TRBV7-2; 7 bases agree with TRBD1. This CDR3 has 15 residues. Germline trimming cut 1 base from V and 2 bases from J; bases unmatched to any gene: 3. Germline V gene data show CDR1 as SGHTA and CDR2 as FQGNSA. The CDR3 nucleotides are TGTGCCAGCAGCTTAGTGACAGGGTCCACAGATACGCAGTATTTT. This gives the protein CASSLVTGSTDTQYF.

This clone has more than one count but fewer than ten. The chain joins TRBV7-8 to TRBJ2-5; the match to TRBD1 covers 10 bases. Losses at the gene ends were 0 bases for V and 5 bases for J; bases not matched to a gene: 6. Germline loops: CDR1 SGHVS, CDR2 FQNEAQ. The CDR3 has 16 residues. The CDR3 coding sequence is TGTGCCAGCAGCTTAGCGGGACAGGGGCGCGGGGAGACCCAGTACTTC. It encodes CASSLAGQGRGETQYF.

The chain combines TRBV28 with TRBJ1-6; unclear D gene. Germline V gives CDR1 MDHEN, CDR2 SYDVKM. CDR3 length equals 13 residues. V was cut by 3 bases and J by 7 bases, with 7 bases left in between. The CDR3: CASSLWANSPLHF. The CDR3 bases are TGTGCCAGCAGTTTGTGGGCAAATTCACCCCTCCACTTT. The full variable domain, in which reference TRBV28 and TRBJ1-6 provide the parts outside the CDR3, is DVKVTQSSRYLVKRTGEKVFLECVQDMDHENMFWYRQDPGLGLRLIYFSYDVKMKEKGDIPEGYSVSREKKERFSLILESASTNQTSMYLCASSLWANSPLHFGNGTRLTVT.

J is TRBJ1-3 and V is TRBV9; tentatively, D is TRBD1 (5 bases). Per the germline V gene, CDR1 is SGDLS and CDR2 is YYNGEE. This CDR3 is 16 amino acids long. V shed 0 bases and J shed 1 base, with 11 bases lying between them. The CDR3 bases are TGTGCCAGCAGCGTAGCTTGGGGGGGGTCTGGAAACACCATATATTTT. Protein sequence: CASSVAWGGSGNTIYF.

This clone appeared a single time. The genes are TRBV28 and TRBJ2-2; 12 nucleotides line up with TRBD1. J gave up 5 bases and V 6 bases, and 7 bases lay outside the gene matches. Germline V lookup: CDR1 MDHEN, CDR2 SYDVKM. The CDR3 runs 16 residues. In DNA, the CDR3 is TGTGCCAGCAGGTCCCGGGACAGGGGGCTTACCGGGGAGCTGTTTTTT. This gives the protein CASRSRDRGLTGELFF.

This chain uses TRBV30 with TRBJ1-5, with no clear D. This CDR3 is 13 amino acids long. The V end lost 2 bases, the J end lost 6 bases, and 11 bases lay between the germline ends. Per germline, CDR1 GTSNPN and CDR2 SVGIG (reference sequence). Written as DNA, the CDR3 is TGTGCCTGGAGTCGGAGGTCGGGTCAGCCCCAGCATTTT. Protein: CAWSRRSGQPQHF. Filled out from reference TRBV30 and TRBJ1-5, the complete variable domain reads SQTIHQWPATLVQPVGSPLSLECTVEGTSNPNLYWYRQAAGRGLQLLFYSVGIGQISSEVPQNLSASRPQDRQFILSSKKLLLSDSGFYLCAWSRRSGQPQHFGDGTRLSIL.

Details on this clone: One end of the junction is discordant with germline, which a read error may explain. The chain carries TRBV7-9 and TRBJ2-3; no definite D call. CDR3 length: 12 residues. CDR1 SEHNR and CDR2 FQNEAQ come from the germline V gene (reference sequence). As DNA, the CDR3 is TGTTCCAGCAGCCTTTACACAGATACGCAGTATTTT. It yields the protein CSSSLYTDTQYF.

The rearrangement uses TRBV6-5 and TRBJ2-1; possibly TRBD2 for D (5 bases). The CDR3 spans 15 residues. Between the trimmed V and J ends, which lost 0 bases and 4 bases, there was a span of 10 bases. Germline-derived CDR1 and CDR2 are MNHEY and SVGAGI. CDR3 region: CASSYSGRDYNEQFF. The DNA of the CDR3 is TGTGCCAGCAGTTACTCAGGACGGGATTACAATGAGCAGTTCTTC.

This clone was seen a single time. This chain joins TRBV27 and TRBJ2-1; tentative D call: TRBD2 (6 bases). Trimming took off 0 bases at V and 2 bases at J, with 11 bases between the two ends. Germline V gene lookup returns CDR1 MNHEY and CDR2 SMNVEV (reference sequence). The CDR3 spans 16 residues. CDR3 bases: TGTGCCAGCAGTTTATCGCGGGGTACGGCCTACAATGAGCAGTTCTTC. Its protein product is CASSLSRGTAYNEQFF.